One sample yielded the 7 T cell receptor beta chains listed below, sequenced in a study of shared clonotypes between healthy human individuals. Clones were sequenced by immunoSEQ multiplex PCR, and TCRdb holds only the in-frame ones, with some missing. The sample includes roughly 490,000 clones, over 65% of them seen just once. Sequenced input: PBMCs. These receptors originate from a woman in her forties in good health. Some clones in this sample may be carry-over from other donors' samples.

The chain employs TRBV4-2 and TRBJ1-6; TRBD1 is a possible D gene (5 bases). Germline V CDR1 and CDR2: LGHNA, YNFKEQ. The CDR3 runs to 16 residues. The ends were cut back, 4 bases at V and 9 bases at J, with 19 bases in the middle. The CDR3 here is CASSPSGAGLGSPLHF. The DNA of the CDR3 is TGTGCCAGCAGCCCATCCGGAGCGGGGCTAGGTTCACCCCTCCACTTT.

This clone was observed at least ten times. The rearrangement joins TRBV18 to TRBJ2-5; 11 bases fit TRBD1. Germline CDR1 KGHSH, CDR2 LQKENI. CDR3 length: 15 amino acids. The V and J ends lost 6 bases and 4 bases, in that order; junction bases with no gene match: 7. The CDR3 region is CASSPRDRGVETQYF. DNA for the CDR3: TGTGCCAGCTCCCCCCGGGACAGGGGGGTAGAGACCCAGTACTTC.

The gene calls are TRBV4-2 and TRBJ2-7, with a tentative D call TRBD2 (5 bases). V lost 8 bases to trimming and J lost 1 base, with 18 bases between them. Germline loops: CDR1 LGHNA, CDR2 YNFKEQ. The CDR3 length is 15 residues. For the CDR3, the DNA is TGTGCCAGCGCAACCGGGAACTCTCCTTCCTACGAGCAGTACTTC. It translates to CASATGNSPSYEQYF.

This clone was found many times. The chain recombines TRBV5-4 with TRBJ1-1; D may be TRBD1 (6 bases). The CDR3 has 14 residues. CDR1 and CDR2 (germline): SGHNT, YYREEE (reference sequence). Trimming pared 4 bases from V and 5 bases from J, leaving 15 bases between. CDR3 residues: CASSNTGLYTEAFF. As DNA, the CDR3 is TGTGCCAGCAGCAATACAGGGTTGTATACTGAAGCTTTCTTT.

This clone showed up many times. The chain is built from TRBV4-1 and TRBJ1-5, with D possibly TRBD1 on 5 matching bases. Deletions cut 4 bases from V and 2 bases from J, with 9 bases between. Germline lookup yields CDR1 MGHRA and CDR2 YSYEKL. The CDR3 consists of 14 residues. The CDR3, as DNA: TGCGCCAGCAGCCGGGACCTGGGCAATCAGCCCCAGCATTTT. Protein product: CASSRDLGNQPQHF.

V is TRBV28 and J is TRBJ1-6; TRBD1 agrees at 8 bases. CDR1 is MDHEN, CDR2 SYDVKM, per germline. The CDR3 spans 15 residues. After removal of 5 bases from V and 7 bases from J, the junction contained 7 bases not matched to a gene. The CDR3 sequence: CASSRTGLSNSPLHF. The CDR3 DNA sequence: TGTGCCAGCAGTAGGACAGGGCTTTCGAATTCACCCCTCCACTTT.

The rearrangement uses TRBV7-8 and TRBJ2-7; 8 positions agree with TRBD2. With 5 bases clipped from V and 6 bases from J, the junction kept 15 bases outside the gene matches. The CDR3 contains 16 residues. Per the germline V gene, CDR1 is SGHVS and CDR2 is FQNEAQ. The CDR3 DNA follows: TGTGCCAGCAGCCTGGGCGGTGGAGCGGGAGAGGTCGAGCAGTACTTC. Encoded protein: CASSLGGGAGEVEQYF.